Shown below are 14 T cell receptor beta chains from a single sample sequenced in a study of OX40 agonist ivuxolimab in advanced cancers. Receptors were amplified or captured by the immunoSEQ multiplex PCR assay. In TCRdb, the immuneACCESS table is reduced to in-frame sequences with V and J assigned. These tables do not hold every clone; where another copy was compared, an unresolved V gene accounts for under half, and the others remain unexplained. For this sample the table gives roughly 65,000 clones, of which 90% were detected only once. Under 12% of the sample goes to the ten largest clones. Sequenced material: CD4+ or CD8+ T cells sorted from blood, taken in a trial of the OX40 agonist ivuxolimab. These receptors were taken from an adult with an advanced solid tumor such as melanoma, head and neck, liver or kidney cancer.

J is TRBJ2-5 and V is TRBV15; 11 bases are a match to TRBD1. Trimming at V came to 10 bases and at J to 5 bases, leaving 3 bases not matched to a gene. The CDR3 extends over 12 amino acids. CDR1 is LNHNV and CDR2 is YYDKDF in the germline V gene (reference sequence). The CDR3 region is CANRDRGETQYF. The CDR3 DNA reads as TGTGCCAACCGGGACAGGGGGGAGACCCAGTACTTC.

This rearrangement joins TRBV7-9 to TRBJ2-3; D ambiguous. CDR1 SEHNR and CDR2 FQNEAQ come from the germline V gene (reference sequence). CDR3 size: 11 residues. V was shortened by 5 bases and J by 8 bases, with 8 bases between the two germline ends. This CDR3 is CASSPVGTQYF. In DNA, the CDR3 is TGTGCCAGCAGCCCGGTCGGTACGCAGTATTTT.

This rearrangement joins TRBV5-1 to TRBJ2-1, with 9 bases fitting TRBD2. The germline V gene encodes CDR1 SGHRS and CDR2 YFSETQ. V was pared by 5 bases and J by 1 base, with 4 bases of the junction left unmatched. The CDR3 loop spans 15 amino acids. The CDR3 loop reads CASRILAGSYNEQFF. CDR3 sequence (DNA): TGCGCCAGCAGGATCCTAGCGGGATCCTACAATGAGCAGTTCTTC.

J is TRBJ1-2 and V is TRBV4-2, with TRBD1 identical over 8 bases. Germline V gene sequence: CDR1 LGHNA, CDR2 YNFKEQ. This CDR3 has 15 amino acids. After removal of 2 bases from V and 4 bases from J, the junction contained 6 bases not matched to a gene. DNA for the CDR3: TGTGCCAGCAGCCAAAGTATGGACAGGGCCTATGGCTACACCTTC. The encoded protein is CASSQSMDRAYGYTF.

In this sample, this clone turned up once. This chain connects TRBV5-1 to TRBJ2-3; unclear D gene. The CDR3 length is 14 residues. Per the germline V gene, CDR1 is SGHRS and CDR2 is YFSETQ. The germline V and J ends were trimmed by 0 bases and 0 bases, with 5 bases remaining between them. The CDR3 sequence is CASSLDSSTDTQYF. The DNA for the CDR3 is TGCGCCAGCAGCTTGGACAGTAGCACAGATACGCAGTATTTT. Drawing the rest from reference TRBV5-1 and TRBJ2-3, the complete variable domain is KAGVTQTPRYLIKTRGQQVTLSCSPISGHRSVSWYQQTPGQGLQFLFEYFSETQRNKGNFPGRFSGRQFSNSRSEMNVSTLELGDSALYLCASSLDSSTDTQYFGPGTRLTVL.

The J gene is TRBJ2-3, the V gene TRBV5-4, with D tentatively TRBD2 (5 bases). There are 13 residues in the CDR3. Trimming stripped 4 bases from V and 5 bases from J, with 11 bases between. Germline loops: CDR1 SGHNT, CDR2 YYREEE (reference sequence). For the CDR3, the DNA is TGTGCCAGCAGCCAGAGGGATGGAGATACGCAGTATTTT. Translated: CASSQRDGDTQYF.

The J gene is TRBJ2-7, the V gene TRBV7-2; TRBD2 agrees at 8 bases. The CDR3 has 15 residues. V lost 4 bases and J lost 6; bases outside the gene matches: 11. Germline V gene sequence: CDR1 SGHTA, CDR2 FQGNSA. The CDR3 region is CASSSGLAGAGEQYF. The CDR3 nucleotides read TGTGCCAGCAGCTCAGGACTAGCAGGGGCCGGCGAGCAGTACTTC.

V gene TRBV2 combines with J gene TRBJ1-5; perhaps TRBD1 as D (5 bases). Germline-derived CDR1 and CDR2 are SNHLY and FYNNEI. There are 20 residues in the CDR3. Trimming cost V 0 bases and J 3 bases, with 24 bases left between them. This CDR3 is CASSEAGRDSSRGANQPQHF. The CDR3 DNA reads as TGTGCCAGCAGTGAAGCGGGGAGGGACTCCTCCCGGGGTGCCAATCAGCCCCAGCATTTT.

The chain combines TRBV28 with TRBJ2-7; the match to TRBD1 covers 12 bases. J gave up 2 bases and V 5 bases, and 4 bases lay outside the gene matches. The CDR3 runs to 15 residues. Germline CDR1 reads MDHEN; CDR2 reads SYDVKM. The CDR3: CASSIRDRGPYEQYF. The DNA of the CDR3 is TGTGCCAGCAGTATAAGGGACAGGGGGCCCTACGAGCAGTACTTC.

This clone has a single count. This rearrangement joins TRBV9 to TRBJ2-7; TRBD1 matches 9 bases. The CDR3 extends over 15 amino acids. With 0 bases clipped from V and 4 bases from J, the junction kept 5 bases outside the gene matches. CDR1 is SGDLS and CDR2 is YYNGEE in the germline V gene. The CDR3 nucleotides are TGTGCCAGCAGCGTAGGAGGACAGGGGTTTTACGAGCAGTACTTC. Translation gives CASSVGGQGFYEQYF.

This clone occurred once. This rearrangement joins TRBV18 to TRBJ2-7; the D is unclear. V was clipped by 2 bases and J by 4 bases, with 9 bases between them. The germline V gene has CDR1 KGHSH and CDR2 LQKENI. This CDR3 is 13 amino acids long. CDR3 DNA: TGTGCCAGCTCACCAACGGCCGGATACGAGCAGTACTTC. Encoded protein: CASSPTAGYEQYF.

This rearrangement joins TRBV9 to TRBJ2-1; TRBD2 is a possible D gene (6 bases). V was pared by 4 bases and J by 0 bases, with 11 bases between. The V gene's germline CDR1 is SGDLS and CDR2 YYNGEE. CDR3 length equals 15 residues. This CDR3 reads CASSRGGSSYNEQFF. CDR3 bases: TGTGCCAGCAGCCGTGGGGGGAGCTCCTACAATGAGCAGTTCTTC.

The chain carries TRBV5-4 and TRBJ2-7; 8 bases are shared with TRBD2. V shed 1 base, J shed 7 bases, and the junction held 7 bases outside the gene matches. This CDR3 spans 14 amino acids. Germline CDR1 reads SGHNT; CDR2 reads YYREEE (reference sequence). The CDR3 sequence is CASSLRGAGEEQYF. CDR3 in DNA: TGTGCCAGCAGCTTGAGGGGAGCGGGAGAGGAGCAGTACTTC.

The chain recombines TRBV7-2 with TRBJ2-4; TRBD1 matches at 9 bases. Germline assignment: CDR1 SGHTA and CDR2 FQGNSA. V lost 4 bases to trimming and J lost 8 bases; unmatched junction nucleotides: 6. The CDR3 is 14 residues long. The CDR3 is CASSSQGAEYIQYF. The CDR3 DNA follows: TGTGCCAGCAGCTCACAGGGGGCTGAGTACATTCAGTACTTC.